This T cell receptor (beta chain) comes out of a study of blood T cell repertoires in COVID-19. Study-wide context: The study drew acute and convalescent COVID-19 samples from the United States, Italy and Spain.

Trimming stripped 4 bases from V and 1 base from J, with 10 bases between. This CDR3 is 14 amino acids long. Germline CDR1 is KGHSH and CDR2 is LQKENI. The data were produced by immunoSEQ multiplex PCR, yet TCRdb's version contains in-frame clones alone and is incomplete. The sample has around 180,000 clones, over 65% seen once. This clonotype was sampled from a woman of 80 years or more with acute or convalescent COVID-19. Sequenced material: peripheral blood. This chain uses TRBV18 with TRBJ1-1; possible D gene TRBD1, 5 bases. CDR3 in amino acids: CASSRGVGNTEAFF. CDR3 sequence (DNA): TGTGCCAGCTCACGGGGGGTGGGGAACACTGAAGCTTTCTTT.